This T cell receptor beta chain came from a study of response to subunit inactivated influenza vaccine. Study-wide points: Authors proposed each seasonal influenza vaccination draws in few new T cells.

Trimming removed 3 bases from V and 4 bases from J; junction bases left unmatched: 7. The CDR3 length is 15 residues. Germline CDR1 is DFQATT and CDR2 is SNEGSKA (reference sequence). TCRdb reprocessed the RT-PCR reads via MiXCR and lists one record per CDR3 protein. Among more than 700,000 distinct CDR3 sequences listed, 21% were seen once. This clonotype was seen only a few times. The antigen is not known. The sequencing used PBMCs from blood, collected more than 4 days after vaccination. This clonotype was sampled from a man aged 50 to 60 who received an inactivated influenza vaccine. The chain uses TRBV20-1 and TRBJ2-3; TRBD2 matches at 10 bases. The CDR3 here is CSASTLAGESDTQYF. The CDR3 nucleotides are TGCAGTGCTAGTACGCTAGCGGGAGAATCAGATACGCAGTATTTT.